The T cell receptor (beta chain) described here comes from a study of post-analysis software for immune sequencing data. Study details: Clinical courses comprised relapsing-remitting, secondary progressive and progressive-relapsing multiple sclerosis.

The table lists this clonotype with a few counts. What it binds is not known. CDR1 and CDR2 from the germline V gene are MGHDK and SYGVNS. The CDR3 contains 15 residues. Trimming removed 4 bases from V and 4 bases from J; junction bases left unmatched: 4. Unique molecular identifiers were present in the TCR beta cDNA libraries. T cells numbering about 0.85 to 11 million yielded cDNA molecules that totaled some 500,000. TCRdb re-called the PCR reads with MiXCR, one entry per CDR3 protein. The sample has fewer than 850,000 distinct CDR3 sequences, 46% seen once. General study points: Strong co-clustering by F measure was seen for same-batch samples. The study found TRBV5-6, TRBV5-1 and TRBV20-1 among a few TRBV segments more frequent in patients than controls. Normalized Chao1 diversity in multiple sclerosis patients fell significantly below that of controls.

This sequence joins TRBV25-1 and TRBJ2-6; TRBD1 matches at 7 bases. The clonotype was recovered from a girl aged 5-17 years with multiple sclerosis. Material: blood. The CDR3 reads CASSGGGAGANVLTF. The CDR3 nucleotides are TGTGCCAGCAGTGGAGGGGGCGCCGGGGCCAACGTCCTGACTTTC.